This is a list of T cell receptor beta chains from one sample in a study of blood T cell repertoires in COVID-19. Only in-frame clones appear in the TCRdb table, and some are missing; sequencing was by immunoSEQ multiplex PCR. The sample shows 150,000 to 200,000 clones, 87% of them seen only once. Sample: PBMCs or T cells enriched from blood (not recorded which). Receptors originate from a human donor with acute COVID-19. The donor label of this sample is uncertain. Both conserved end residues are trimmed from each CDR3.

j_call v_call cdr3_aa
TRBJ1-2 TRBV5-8 ASSLARAAGYT
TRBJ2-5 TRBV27 ASSLGTSGAQLETQY
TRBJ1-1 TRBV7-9 ASSPGRGAF
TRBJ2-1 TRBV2 ASSDPLAGGYNEQF
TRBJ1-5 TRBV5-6 ASSLRPQTGPNQPQH
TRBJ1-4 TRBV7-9 ASSLGLEKLF
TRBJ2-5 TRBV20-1 SASQGAGETQY
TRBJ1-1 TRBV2 ASGRANTEAF
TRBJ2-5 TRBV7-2 ASSLRRGGKY
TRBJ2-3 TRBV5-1 ASSLGGQGTDTQY
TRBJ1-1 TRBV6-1 ASSDAGTANTEAF
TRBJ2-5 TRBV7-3 ASSLTRGLGETQY
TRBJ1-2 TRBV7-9 ASSLVQGDGYT
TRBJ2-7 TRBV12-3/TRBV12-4 ASSLLIRYEQY
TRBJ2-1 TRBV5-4 ASSPGSYRRGYYNEQF
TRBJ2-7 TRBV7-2 ASSGTSGGTGIQY
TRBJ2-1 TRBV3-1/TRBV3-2 ASSHPRTGEF
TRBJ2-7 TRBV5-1 ASSLFWGQSYEQY
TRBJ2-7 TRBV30 AWSVRGPEQY
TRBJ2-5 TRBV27 ASSLSPPEGETQY
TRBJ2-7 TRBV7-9 ASSLGDRGSHEQY